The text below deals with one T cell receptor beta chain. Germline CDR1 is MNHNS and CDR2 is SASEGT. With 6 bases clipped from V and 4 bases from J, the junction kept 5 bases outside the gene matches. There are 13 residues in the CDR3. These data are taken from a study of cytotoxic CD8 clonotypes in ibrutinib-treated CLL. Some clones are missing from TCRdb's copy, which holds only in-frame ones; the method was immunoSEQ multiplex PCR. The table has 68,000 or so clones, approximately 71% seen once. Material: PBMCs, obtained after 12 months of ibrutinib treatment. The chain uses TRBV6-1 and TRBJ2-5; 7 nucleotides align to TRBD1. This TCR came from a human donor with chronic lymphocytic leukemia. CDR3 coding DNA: TGTGCCAGCAGCGGGACAGTGTTAGAGACCCAGTACTTC. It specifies CASSGTVLETQYF.